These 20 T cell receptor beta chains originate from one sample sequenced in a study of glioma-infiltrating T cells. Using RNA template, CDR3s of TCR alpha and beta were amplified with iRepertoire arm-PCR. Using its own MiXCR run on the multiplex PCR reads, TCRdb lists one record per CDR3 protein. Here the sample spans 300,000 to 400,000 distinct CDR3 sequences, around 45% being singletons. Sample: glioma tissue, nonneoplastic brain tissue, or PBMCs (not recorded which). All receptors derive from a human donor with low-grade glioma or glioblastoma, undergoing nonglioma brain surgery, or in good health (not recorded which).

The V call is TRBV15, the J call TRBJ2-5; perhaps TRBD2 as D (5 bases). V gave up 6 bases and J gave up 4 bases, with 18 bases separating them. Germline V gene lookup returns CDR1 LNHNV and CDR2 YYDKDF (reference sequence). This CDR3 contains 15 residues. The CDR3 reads CATSPPRDPPETQYF. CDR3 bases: TGTGCCACCAGTCCCCCCCGGGATCCTCCAGAGACCCAGTACTTC.

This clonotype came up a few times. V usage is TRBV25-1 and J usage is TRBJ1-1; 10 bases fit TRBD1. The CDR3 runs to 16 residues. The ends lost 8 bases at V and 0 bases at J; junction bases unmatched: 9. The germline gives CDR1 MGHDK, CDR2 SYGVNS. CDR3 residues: CASPSGTGVMNTEAFF. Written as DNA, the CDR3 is TGTGCCAGCCCCTCCGGGACAGGGGTTATGAACACTGAAGCTTTCTTT.

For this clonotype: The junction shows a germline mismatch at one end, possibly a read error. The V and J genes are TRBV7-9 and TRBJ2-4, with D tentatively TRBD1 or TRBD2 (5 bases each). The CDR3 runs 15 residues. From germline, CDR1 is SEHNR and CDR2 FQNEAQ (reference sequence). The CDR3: CASSSNHGARNIQYF. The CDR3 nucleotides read TGTGCCAGCAGCTCAAATCACGGGGCCAGAAACATTCAGTACTTC.

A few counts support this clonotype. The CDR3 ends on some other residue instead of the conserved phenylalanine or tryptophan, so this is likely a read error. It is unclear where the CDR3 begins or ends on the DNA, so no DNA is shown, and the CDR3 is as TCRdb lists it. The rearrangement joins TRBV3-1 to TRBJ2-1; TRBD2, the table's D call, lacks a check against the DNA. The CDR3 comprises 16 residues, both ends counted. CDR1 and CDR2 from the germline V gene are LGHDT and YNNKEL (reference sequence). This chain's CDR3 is CASSQDPHGLAGETTV.

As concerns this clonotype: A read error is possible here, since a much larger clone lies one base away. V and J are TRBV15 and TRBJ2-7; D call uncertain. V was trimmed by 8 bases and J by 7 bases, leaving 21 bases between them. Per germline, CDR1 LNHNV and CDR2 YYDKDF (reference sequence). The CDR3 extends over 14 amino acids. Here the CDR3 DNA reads TGTGCCACCCATGACATATCCTCCTACAATGAGCAGTACTTC. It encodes CATHDISSYNEQYF.

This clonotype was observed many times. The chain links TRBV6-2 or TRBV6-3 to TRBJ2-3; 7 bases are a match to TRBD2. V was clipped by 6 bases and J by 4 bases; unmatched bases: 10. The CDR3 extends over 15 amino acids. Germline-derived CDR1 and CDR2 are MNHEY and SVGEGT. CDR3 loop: CASSPWEGRPDTQYF. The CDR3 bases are TGTGCCAGCAGCCCCTGGGAGGGACGACCAGATACGCAGTATTTT.

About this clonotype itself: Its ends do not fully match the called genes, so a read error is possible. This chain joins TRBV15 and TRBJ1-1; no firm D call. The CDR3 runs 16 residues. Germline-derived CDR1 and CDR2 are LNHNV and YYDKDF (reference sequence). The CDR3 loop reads CASSFDSGIQIPEAFF. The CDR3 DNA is TGTGCCAGCAGCTTCGACTCCGGCATACAGATCCCTGAAGCTTTCTTT.

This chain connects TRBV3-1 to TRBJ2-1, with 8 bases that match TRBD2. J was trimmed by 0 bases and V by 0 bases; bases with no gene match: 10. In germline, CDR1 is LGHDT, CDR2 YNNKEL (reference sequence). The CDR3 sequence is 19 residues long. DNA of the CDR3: TGTGCCAGCAGCCAAGATTTACGGCTAGCGGGCAGCTCCTACAATGAGCAGTTCTTC. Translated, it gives CASSQDLRLAGSSYNEQFF.

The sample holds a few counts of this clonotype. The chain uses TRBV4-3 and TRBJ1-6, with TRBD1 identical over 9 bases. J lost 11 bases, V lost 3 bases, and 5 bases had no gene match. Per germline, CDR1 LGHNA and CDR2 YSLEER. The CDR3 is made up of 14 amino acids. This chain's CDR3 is CASSHGQGLAPLHF. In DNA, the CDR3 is TGCGCCAGCAGCCATGGACAGGGGCTTGCACCCCTCCACTTT.

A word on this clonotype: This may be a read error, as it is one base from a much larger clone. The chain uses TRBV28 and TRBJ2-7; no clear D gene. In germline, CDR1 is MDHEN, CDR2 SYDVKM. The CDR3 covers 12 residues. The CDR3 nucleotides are TGTGCCAACAGTTTAATCCCCTACGAGCAGTACTTC. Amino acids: CANSLIPYEQYF.

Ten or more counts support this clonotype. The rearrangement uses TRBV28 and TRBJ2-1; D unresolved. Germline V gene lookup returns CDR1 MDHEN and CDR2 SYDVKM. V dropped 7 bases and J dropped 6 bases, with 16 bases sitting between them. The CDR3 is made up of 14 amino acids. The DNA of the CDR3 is TGTGCCAGCACCATAGTCCATACTGGCAATGAGCAGTTCTTC. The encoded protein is CASTIVHTGNEQFF.

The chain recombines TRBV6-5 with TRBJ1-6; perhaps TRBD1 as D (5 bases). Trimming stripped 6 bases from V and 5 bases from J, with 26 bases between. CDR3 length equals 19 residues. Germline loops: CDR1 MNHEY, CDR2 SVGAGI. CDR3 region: CASRFSPGLGNSNNSPLHF. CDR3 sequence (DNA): TGTGCCAGCAGATTCTCCCCGGGACTCGGAAACTCAAATAATTCACCCCTCCACTTT.

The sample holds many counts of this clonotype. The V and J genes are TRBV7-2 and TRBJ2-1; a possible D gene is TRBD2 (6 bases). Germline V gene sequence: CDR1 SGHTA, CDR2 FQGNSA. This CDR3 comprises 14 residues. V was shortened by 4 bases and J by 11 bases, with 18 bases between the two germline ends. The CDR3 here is CASSSRDSRIQQFF. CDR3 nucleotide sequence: TGTGCCAGCAGCTCCCGGGACTCTCGAATTCAGCAGTTCTTC.

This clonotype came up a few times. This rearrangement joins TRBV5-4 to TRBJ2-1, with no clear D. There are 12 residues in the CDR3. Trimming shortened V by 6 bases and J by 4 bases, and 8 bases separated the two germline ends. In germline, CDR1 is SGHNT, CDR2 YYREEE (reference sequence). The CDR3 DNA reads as TGTGCCAGCAAAGACCAATACAATGAGCAGTTCTTC. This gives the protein CASKDQYNEQFF.

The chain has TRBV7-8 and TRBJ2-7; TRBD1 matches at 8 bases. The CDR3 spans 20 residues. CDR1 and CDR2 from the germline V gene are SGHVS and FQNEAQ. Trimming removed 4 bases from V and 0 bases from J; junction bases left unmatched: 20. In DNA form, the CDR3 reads TGTGCCAGCAGCTCCCACCGGACAGGGCTCAACCCTATGATCTCCTACGAGCAGTACTTC. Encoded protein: CASSSHRTGLNPMISYEQYF.

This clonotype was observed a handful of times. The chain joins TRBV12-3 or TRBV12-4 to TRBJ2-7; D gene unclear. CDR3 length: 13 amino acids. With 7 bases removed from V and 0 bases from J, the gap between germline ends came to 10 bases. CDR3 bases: TGTGCCAGCAAAGACCCGAGCTCCTACGAGCAGTACTTC. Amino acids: CASKDPSSYEQYF.

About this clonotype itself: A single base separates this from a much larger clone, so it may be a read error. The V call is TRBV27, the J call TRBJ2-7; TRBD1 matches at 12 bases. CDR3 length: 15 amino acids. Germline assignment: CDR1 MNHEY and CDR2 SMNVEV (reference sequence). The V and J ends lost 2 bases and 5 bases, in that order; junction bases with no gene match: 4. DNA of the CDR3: TGTGCCAGCAGTTTAGGGACAGGGGGCTTAGACGAGCAGTACTTC. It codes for CASSLGTGGLDEQYF.

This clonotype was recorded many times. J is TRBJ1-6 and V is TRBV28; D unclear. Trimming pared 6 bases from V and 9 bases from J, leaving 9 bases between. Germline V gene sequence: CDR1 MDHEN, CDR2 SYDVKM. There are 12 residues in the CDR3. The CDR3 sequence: CASSLPGSPLHF. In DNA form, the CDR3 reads TGTGCCAGCAGCCTCCCCGGTTCACCCCTCCACTTT.

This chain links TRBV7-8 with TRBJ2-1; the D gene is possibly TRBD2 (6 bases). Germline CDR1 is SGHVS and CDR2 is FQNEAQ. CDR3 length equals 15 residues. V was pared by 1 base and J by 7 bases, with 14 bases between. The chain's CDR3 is CASSLVTGAGNEQFF. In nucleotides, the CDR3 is TGTGCCAGCAGCTTAGTTACGGGAGCTGGAAATGAGCAGTTCTTC.

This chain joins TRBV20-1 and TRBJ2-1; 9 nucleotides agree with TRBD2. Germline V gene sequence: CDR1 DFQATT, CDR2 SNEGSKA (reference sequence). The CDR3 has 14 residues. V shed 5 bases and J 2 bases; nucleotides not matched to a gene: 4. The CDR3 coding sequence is TGCAGTGCTTGCGGGGGGGGGCCCTACAATGAGCAGTTCTTC. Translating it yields CSACGGGPYNEQFF.